This T cell receptor beta chain was captured by sequencing in a study of identifying expanded T cells in peripheral blood (dated by TCRdb to between 2019 and 2020). Background on the whole study: Separate aliquots of the same genomic DNA pool were sequenced to produce technical replicates, and four replicates were compared in pairs.

Note on this clone: Its antigen is currently not known. Base qualities are not at hand, and no much larger clone is one base apart.

No immune events, such as infections, were documented for the healthy donors during the collection period. To calibrate time-dependent variance in a beta-binomial model of T-cell clone differential abundance, blood repertoires from healthy donors were used as a training cohort. The training cohort included 10 or so healthy donors, of whom 3 were female and 7 were male. The donors were between about 29 and 65 years old, with an average age of about 45 years. Whole blood, obtained from a commercial supplier, was collected from each healthy donor at three time points spaced approximately 13 days apart. Genomic DNA was extracted from unsorted whole blood for immunosequencing. Reading from cysteine to phenylalanine, the CDR3 counts 16 amino acids. Solely the CDR3 DNA is kept, with 48 bases framed from the first base. The germline V gene encodes CDR1 MGHRA and CDR2 YSYEKL. Deletion took 0 bases off V and 2 bases off J, with a span of 14 bases between the germline ends.

Broad study findings and their caveats: About 1.1 differentially abundant clones were flagged by the binomial model between technical replicates, whereas about 17 and 20 were flagged over around two weeks and four weeks, respectively. It was expected by the authors that biological variance in healthy repertoires might increase further over much longer intervals, such as months to years. In all healthy donors, the variance in clone template counts between samples taken roughly 14 days apart rose significantly as total template count increased. Across all healthy-donor time intervals, the beta-binomial model significantly lowered both the number of clones called differentially abundant and the false-positive rate.

TCRbeta CDR3 regions were profiled with the immunoSEQ Assay using bias-controlled multiplex PCR amplification of genomic DNA. The authors processed their data as follows. The absolute abundance of each unique TCRbeta CDR3 region was quantified after sequences were collapsed and filtered. Differential abundance was assessed using a binomial (Fisher-equivalent) model and a beta-binomial model in which time-dependent variance fitted from healthy donors was added. Clones with fewer than 5 combined templates were removed, and a clone was called differentially abundant if the clone's Benjamini-Hochberg FDR was below 0.01. Beta-binomial variance was modeled as a function of total template count across the two samples using the form v = (b*log(k)+a)^2. TCRdb obtained this table from immuneACCESS and retained in-frame rearrangements with V and J assigned. These tables miss some clones; where compared with another copy, unresolved V genes account for less than half of the shortfall, and the remainder is unexplained. D and trimming were read from the DNA, whereas the V and J calls and clone size are those reported in that table. The sample data list about 85,000 clones, and about 88% of these were observed just once. Around 2.7% of the sample belongs to the ten largest clones.

The chain is assembled from TRBV4-1 and TRBJ2-7; the D gene is possibly TRBD2, with 6 bases matching. This sequence originates from a person aged 18-70 years in good health. Sequences were obtained from blood. The CDR3 has the sequence CASSQDFAGTTYEQYF. The nucleotide sequence reads as follows: TGCGCCAGCAGCCAAGATTTCGCGGGGACCACCTACGAGCAGTACTTC.